This T cell receptor (beta chain) was captured in a study of beta chain features in type 1 diabetes. Findings of the study overall: At VDJ recombination sites, type 1 diabetes patients had fewer insertions and more deleted nucleotides.

CDR1 and CDR2 from the germline V gene are PRHDT and FYEKMQ (reference sequence). V gave up 2 bases and J gave up 2 bases, with 10 bases separating them. The CDR3 is 14 residues long. Expressed TCRB transcripts were sequenced because the entire RNA isolate underwent reverse transcription. This table comes from immunoSEQ multiplex PCR, and its TCRdb copy is limited to in-frame clones, with some not included. Of under 550,000 clones in the sample, approximately 10% were seen once. Comments on this clone: Its antigen is still unknown.

The chain joins TRBV13 to TRBJ2-7, with D unclear. The sequenced material came from naive CD4+ T cells from blood. The sequence was collected from a woman aged 18-29 years in good health. CDR3 protein: CASSLTRDTYEQYF. The CDR3 DNA sequence: TGTGCCAGCAGCTTAACACGAGATACCTACGAGCAGTACTTC.